One sample yielded the 17 T cell receptor beta chains listed below, sequenced in a study of shared clonotypes between healthy human individuals. Repertoires were generated with immunoSEQ multiplex PCR, while TCRdb's copy carries only in-frame clones and drops some. The sample includes more than 200,000 clones, 65% to 70% of them seen just once. The sequenced sample was memory CD4+ T cells sorted from blood. Specified subset: CD45RA-negative fraction. The receptors were sampled from a man younger than 45 in good health.

As to this clone: Other DNA sequences in this specimen translate into the identical CDR3. The chain carries TRBV29-1 and TRBJ2-7; D might be TRBD1 or TRBD2, each matching 5 bases. CDR1 SQVTM and CDR2 ANQGSEA come from the germline V gene. V lost 3 bases and J lost 5, with 8 bases in between. CDR3 length: 11 amino acids. CDR3 sequence (DNA): TGCAGCGTTGACCGGGGCCACGAGCAGTACTTC. This encodes CSVDRGHEQYF.

V gene TRBV11-2 combines with J gene TRBJ1-2; D might be TRBD1 (5 bases). V lost 2 bases to trimming and J lost 4 bases, with 20 bases between them. This CDR3 has 17 residues. Germline assignment: CDR1 SGHAT and CDR2 FQNNGV. The CDR3 DNA reads TGTGCCAGCAGCTTAACGTTGATAACAGGCCCGAGCTATGGCTACACCTTC. This gives the protein CASSLTLITGPSYGYTF. Complete variable domain (other parts from reference TRBV11-2 and TRBJ1-2): EAGVAQSPRYKIIEKRQSVAFWCNPISGHATLYWYQQILGQGPKLLIQFQNNGVVDDSQLPKDRFSAERLKGVDSTLKIQPAKLEDSAVYLCASSLTLITGPSYGYTFGSGTRLTVV.

The sample holds a few counts of this clone. The genes are TRBV12-1 and TRBJ2-2. TRBV12-1 is listed as a pseudogene. The CDR3 is made up of 16 amino acids. Written as DNA, the CDR3 is TGTGCCCCTCCCGAAGCACAAGGATTACCAACCGGGGAGCTGTTTTTT. Translation: CAPPEAQGLPTGELFF.

The gene calls are TRBV4-1 and TRBJ1-4; TRBD1 agrees at 8 bases. The trim removed 1 base at V and 6 bases at J, leaving 4 bases unmatched. The CDR3 totals 15 residues. Germline-derived CDR1 and CDR2 are MGHRA and YSYEKL. CDR3 DNA: TGCGCCAGCAGCCAAGGGGGGACAGGAGATGAAAAACTGTTTTTT. It yields the protein CASSQGGTGDEKLFF.

Only a few counts were recorded for this clone. The junction does not match germline at one end; this may be a read error. V gene TRBV18 combines with J gene TRBJ2-4; 9 positions match TRBD2. This CDR3 is 12 amino acids long. Germline V CDR1 and CDR2: KGHSH, LQKENI. Written as DNA, the CDR3 is TGTGCCAGCTCCGCGGGGAGAGCGGGAGGTGCCTTC. Residues: CASSAGRAGGAF. Supplemented by reference TRBV18 and TRBJ2-4, the full variable domain reads NAGVMQNPRHLVRRRGQEARLRCSPMKGHSHVYWYRQLPEEGLKFMVYLQKENIIDESGMPKERFSAEFPKEGPSILRIQQVVRGDSAAYFCASSAGRAGGAFGAGTRLSVL.

The chain carries TRBV27 and TRBJ2-1; D is perhaps TRBD2 (6 bases). Deletions cut 4 bases from V and 2 bases from J, with 15 bases between. Germline loops: CDR1 MNHEY, CDR2 SMNVEV (reference sequence). The CDR3 runs to 16 residues. The CDR3 loop reads CASSYSLATAYNEQFF. CDR3 nucleotide sequence: TGTGCCAGCAGTTATTCCCTAGCGACCGCCTACAATGAGCAGTTCTTC.

This clone was found a few times. The rearrangement links TRBV29-1 to TRBJ2-3; D ambiguous. V was cut by 6 bases and J by 8 bases, with 12 bases left in between. Germline V CDR1 and CDR2: SQVTM, ANQGSEA. The CDR3 length is 11 residues. The CDR3 reads CSVDQGGTQYF. The CDR3 bases are TGCAGCGTCGACCAAGGCGGTACGCAGTATTTT.

Only a few counts were recorded for this clone. V is TRBV19 and J is TRBJ2-3; D might be TRBD1 or TRBD2, each matching 5 bases. Trimming stripped 3 bases from V and 0 bases from J, with 13 bases between. CDR1 is LNHDA, CDR2 SQIVND, per germline (reference sequence). The CDR3 has 16 amino acids. CDR3 sequence (DNA): TGTGCCAGTAGTATCAAGCTGGGACGGAGCACAGATACGCAGTATTTT. Protein sequence: CASSIKLGRSTDTQYF.

V and J are TRBV18 and TRBJ1-3; no reliable D call. Trimming shortened V by 3 bases and J by 2 bases, and 2 bases separated the two germline ends. Germline CDR1 is KGHSH and CDR2 is LQKENI. The CDR3 spans 12 residues. This chain's CDR3 is CASSPAGNTIYF. CDR3 sequence (DNA): TGTGCCAGCTCACCGGCTGGAAACACCATATATTTT.

The chain joins TRBV7-3 to TRBJ1-1; D is ambiguous. V dropped 0 bases and J dropped 1 base, with 12 bases sitting between them. Per germline, CDR1 SGHTA and CDR2 FQGTGA. The length of the CDR3 is 16 residues. DNA for the CDR3: TGTGCCAGCAGCTTAACGAGGGAGAAAAGGAACACTGAAGCTTTCTTT. Its translation: CASSLTREKRNTEAFF. Based on the CDR3 plus reference TRBV7-3 and TRBJ1-1, the full variable domain is GAGVSQTPSNKVTEKGKYVELRCDPISGHTALYWYRQSLGQGPEFLIYFQGTGAADDSGLPNDRFFAVRPEGSVSTLKIQRTERGDSAVYLCASSLTREKRNTEAFFGQGTRLTVV.

A remark on this clone: A much bigger clone sits one base away, suggesting this may be a read error. The sample contains more than one DNA sequence encoding this CDR3. V and J are TRBV9 and TRBJ2-1; TRBD1 might be the D (6 bases). The CDR3 contains 17 residues. In germline, CDR1 is SGDLS, CDR2 YYNGEE. V dropped 4 bases and J dropped 3 bases, with 20 bases sitting between them. CDR3 protein: CASSPSRGRPDYNEQFF. As DNA, the CDR3 is TGTGCCAGCAGCCCCAGCAGGGGACGACCGGACTACAATGAGCAGTTCTTC.

The genes are TRBV9 and TRBJ2-2; possible D gene TRBD2, 5 bases. The CDR3 contains 15 residues. CDR1 is SGDLS, CDR2 YYNGEE, per germline. V gave up 0 bases and J gave up 5 bases, with 11 bases separating them. CDR3 in amino acids: CASSVGTAATGELFF. CDR3 nucleotide sequence: TGTGCCAGCAGCGTAGGTACAGCGGCGACCGGGGAGCTGTTTTTT. Together with reference TRBV9 and TRBJ2-2, the CDR3 gives the full variable domain: DSGVTQTPKHLITATGQRVTLRCSPRSGDLSVYWYQQSLDQGLQFLIQYYNGEERAKGNILERFSAQQFPDLHSELNLSSLELGDSALYFCASSVGTAATGELFFGEGSRLTVL.

The CDR3 sequence: CASSERGGTYYNEQFF. CDR3 sequence (DNA): TGTGCCAGCAGTGAACGCGGCGGGACCTACTACAATGAGCAGTTCTTC. The chain combines TRBV2 with TRBJ2-1, with a possible D match to TRBD2 (6 bases). The CDR3 has 16 amino acids. V was pared by 2 bases and J by 3 bases, with 14 bases between. Germline loops: CDR1 SNHLY, CDR2 FYNNEI. Drawing the rest from reference TRBV2 and TRBJ2-1, the complete variable domain is EPEVTQTPSHQVTQMGQEVILRCVPISNHLYFYWYRQILGQKVEFLVSFYNNEISEKSEIFDDQFSVERPDGSNFTLKIRSTKLEDSAMYFCASSERGGTYYNEQFFGPGTRLTVL.

The chain links TRBV6-5 to TRBJ2-1; D remains ambiguous. V shed 4 bases and J shed 6 bases, with 4 bases lying between them. CDR1 is MNHEY and CDR2 is SVGAGI in the germline V gene. This CDR3 comprises 11 residues. In DNA form, the CDR3 reads TGTGCCAGCAGTTTTAGCAATGAGCAGTTCTTC. Encoded protein: CASSFSNEQFF.

The chain links TRBV7-9 to TRBJ2-3; TRBD2 is a possible D gene (6 bases). There are 13 residues in the CDR3. Trimming pared 5 bases from V and 2 bases from J, leaving 8 bases between. CDR1 is SEHNR and CDR2 is FQNEAQ in the germline V gene (reference sequence). CDR3 amino acids: CASSRDFTDTQYF. CDR3 sequence (DNA): TGTGCCAGCAGCCGGGACTTCACAGATACGCAGTATTTT.

The chain combines TRBV13 with TRBJ2-7; 10 bases line up with TRBD2. The CDR3 extends over 14 amino acids. The germline gives CDR1 PRHDT, CDR2 FYEKMQ (reference sequence). V trimming: 5 bases; J trimming: 2 bases; junction bases outside the gene matches: 3. The CDR3 loop reads CASSTSGKAYEQYF. The CDR3 DNA follows: TGTGCCAGCAGCACTAGCGGGAAGGCCTACGAGCAGTACTTC.

The V call is TRBV6-5, the J call TRBJ2-2, with 7 positions matching TRBD1. The CDR3 contains 12 residues. With V trimmed by 11 bases and J by 4 bases, 4 bases remained unmatched. Germline V gives CDR1 MNHEY, CDR2 SVGAGI. CDR3 protein: CAGRGPTGELFF. CDR3 DNA sequence: TGTGCCGGAAGGGGGCCCACCGGGGAGCTGTTTTTT.